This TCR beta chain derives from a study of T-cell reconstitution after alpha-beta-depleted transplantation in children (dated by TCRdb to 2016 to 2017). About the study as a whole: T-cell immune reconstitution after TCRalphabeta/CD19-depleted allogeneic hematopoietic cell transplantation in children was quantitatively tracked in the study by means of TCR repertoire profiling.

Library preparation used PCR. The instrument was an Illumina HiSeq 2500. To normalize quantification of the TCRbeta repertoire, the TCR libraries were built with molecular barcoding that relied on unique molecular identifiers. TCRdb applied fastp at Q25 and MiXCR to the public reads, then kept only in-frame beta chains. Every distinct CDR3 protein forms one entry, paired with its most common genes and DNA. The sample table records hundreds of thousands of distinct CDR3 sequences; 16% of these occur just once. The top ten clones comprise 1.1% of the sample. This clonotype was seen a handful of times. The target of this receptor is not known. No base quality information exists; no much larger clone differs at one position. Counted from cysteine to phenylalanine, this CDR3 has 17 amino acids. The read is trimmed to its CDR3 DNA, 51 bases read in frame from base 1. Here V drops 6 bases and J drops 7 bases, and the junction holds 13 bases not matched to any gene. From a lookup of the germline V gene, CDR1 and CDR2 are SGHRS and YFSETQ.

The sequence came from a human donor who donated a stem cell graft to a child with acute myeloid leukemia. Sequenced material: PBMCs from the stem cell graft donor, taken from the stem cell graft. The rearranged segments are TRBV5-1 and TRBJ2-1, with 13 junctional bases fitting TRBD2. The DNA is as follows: TGCGCCAGCAATCGGCTTTCCGGGACTAGCGGGGTTAATGAGCAGTTCTTC. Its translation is CASNRLSGTSGVNEQFF.